This TCR beta chain was captured in a study of blood T cells in healthy people across ages. Whole-study findings and limits: Unsorted PBMCs blocked a conclusive comparison of naive and antigen-experienced cells. Older age coincided with a roughly linear decline in TCR beta diversity per million T cells.

Trimming took 7 bases from V and 7 from J; bases not matched to a gene: 12. Germline V gene sequence: CDR1 MNHEY, CDR2 SVGEGT. The CDR3 consists of 14 residues. Of note for this clonotype: The antigen is undetermined.

In terms of origin and age, donors were healthy Caucasian individuals from Russia aged about 6 to 90. Combining a sample-barcoded 5' primer with a J-beta primer mix, a second PCR ran for roughly 6 to 12 cycles. CDR3-containing paired-end reads numbered at least 3 million in each sample. TCRdb used MiXCR to reprocess the 5' RACE reads, holding one entry per CDR3 protein. The sample consists of 1.8 million or so distinct CDR3 sequences, roughly two fifths of them appearing once. The chain joins TRBV6-2 or TRBV6-3 to TRBJ1-2; 7 positions agree with TRBD1. The sequencing input was blood. The receptor comes from a human donor in good health. The CDR3 loop reads CASTVNWDRGGYTF. The CDR3 DNA follows: TGTGCCAGCACTGTTAATTGGGACAGAGGTGGCTACACCTTC.